This T cell receptor beta chain was sequenced in a study of tumor-infiltrating lymphocytes in localized non-small cell lung cancer. Across the study: Some samples were collected after neoadjuvant chemotherapy; smokers, never-smokers and several histologies were included. Tumor tissue and non-adjacent uninvolved lung came from each patient.

Overall study results and limits: Tumors had more T cell infiltration than uninvolved lung, per TCRbeta sequencing and CD3 counts. TCR sequencing covered a subset of patients with enough tissue.

In germline, CDR1 is MDHEN, CDR2 SYDVKM. The ends were cut back, 5 bases at V and 4 bases at J, with 12 bases in the middle. This CDR3 region has 14 residues. On this clone itself: Its antigen remains unidentified.

Profiled with immunoSEQ multiplex PCR; TCRdb holds only in-frame clones, not every one. The sample lists around 13,000 clones; 80% to 90% were seen once. The genes are TRBV28 and TRBJ1-3, with D uncertain. This TCR derives from a human donor with non-small cell lung cancer. The sample was uninvolved lung tissue not adjacent to the tumor. As DNA, the CDR3 is TGTGCCAGCAGTAGTCCGGGTGTCGGAAACACCATATATTTT. This gives the protein CASSSPGVGNTIYF.